This TCR beta chain was sequenced during a study of CD8+ T cells in alopecia areata. V was pared by 0 bases and J by 3 bases, with 9 bases between. There are 15 residues in the CDR3. Germline V gene lookup returns CDR1 SGHDN and CDR2 FVKESK. Sequencing used cDNA as its template, made by extracting RNA and reverse transcribing it. Profiled with immunoSEQ multiplex PCR; TCRdb holds only in-frame clones, not every one. The data show about 120,000 clones, around 56% seen once. Treatment of the sample: oral pan-JAK inhibitor, 5-10 mg twice daily. This clone turned up a few times. The receptor's source is a human donor with alopecia areata. The material was CD4+ T cells sorted from blood, obtained at week 4, from a patient treated with tofacitinib. The chain uses TRBV14 and TRBJ2-1; D is unclear. The CDR3 sequence is CASSQDFGIYNEQFF. For the CDR3, the DNA is TGTGCCAGCAGCCAAGATTTCGGCATCTACAATGAGCAGTTCTTC.